This T cell receptor (beta chain) was observed in a study of cytomegalovirus exposure and HLA in healthy donors. The study ran its PCR with 60 Vbeta and 13 Jbeta primers. Sequencing used immunoSEQ multiplex PCR; TCRdb keeps in-frame clones, though not all of them. This sample has about 100,000 clones, with 55% to 85% found just once. This CDR3 contains 12 residues. V dropped 8 bases and J dropped 5 bases, with 10 bases sitting between them. Germline CDR1 SGHVS, CDR2 FNYEAQ. The source is a woman under 30 in good health and CMV-seropositive. Sequenced input: PBMCs. V usage is TRBV7-6 and J usage is TRBJ2-1, with D uncertain. CDR3 DNA: TGTGCCAGCCTTCGTGCGGACAATGAGCAGTTCTTC. Amino acids: CASLRADNEQFF.